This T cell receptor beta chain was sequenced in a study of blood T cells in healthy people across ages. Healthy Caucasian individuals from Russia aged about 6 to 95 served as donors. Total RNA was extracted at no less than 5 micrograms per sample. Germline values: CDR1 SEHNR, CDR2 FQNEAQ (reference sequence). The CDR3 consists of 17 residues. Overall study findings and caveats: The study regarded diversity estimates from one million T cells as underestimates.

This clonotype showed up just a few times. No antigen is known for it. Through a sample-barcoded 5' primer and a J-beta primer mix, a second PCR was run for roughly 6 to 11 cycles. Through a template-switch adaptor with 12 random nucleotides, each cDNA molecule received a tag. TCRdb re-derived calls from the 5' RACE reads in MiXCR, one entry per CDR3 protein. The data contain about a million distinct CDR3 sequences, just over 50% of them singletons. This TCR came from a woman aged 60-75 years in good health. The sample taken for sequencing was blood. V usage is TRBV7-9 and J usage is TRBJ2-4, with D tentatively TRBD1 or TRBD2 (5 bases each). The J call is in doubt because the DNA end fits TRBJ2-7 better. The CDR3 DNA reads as TGTGCCAGCAGCTTAGACCACCGGGGCCCCACCTCCTACGAGCAGTACTTC. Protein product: CASSLDHRGPTSYEQYF.